This TCR beta chain was captured in a study of T cell responses to AZD1222 COVID-19 vaccine. General study results and limits: Donors were mostly white British, more females; clonal diversity possibly underestimated. Sampling that yielded the repertoires occurred only after the peak T cell response. Within unmutated variant regions lay the reported targets of nearly half of spike-specific TCRs.

Germline V gives CDR1 LGHNA, CDR2 YNFKEQ. The CDR3 is 12 residues long. J was trimmed by 11 bases and V by 3 bases; bases with no gene match: 5. Repertoires were generated with immunoSEQ multiplex PCR, while TCRdb's copy carries only in-frame clones and drops some. Among 70,000 or so clones listed, about 80% were seen once. This clone appeared a single time. No antigen is known for it. The chain carries TRBV4-2 and TRBJ2-3; 7 bases match TRBD2. The origin of this receptor is an adult in good health. The source material was peripheral blood, sampled on day 0 of AZD1222 vaccination. DNA of the CDR3: TGTGCCAGCAGCCAGGGACTATTTATGCAGTATTTT. Its protein is CASSQGLFMQYF.